These 26 T cell receptor beta chains share one sample of origin, sequenced in a study of cytomegalovirus exposure and HLA in healthy donors. Only in-frame clones appear in the TCRdb table, and some are missing; sequencing was by immunoSEQ multiplex PCR. The data contain about 130,000 clones, 85% to 90% of them seen just once; the ten biggest clones take up 0.95% to 1.3%. The sample consisted of PBMCs. These receptors all stem from a woman aged 18-29 years in good health and CMV-seronegative.

This clone occurred a few times. The V call is TRBV14, the J call TRBJ1-2; TRBD1 agrees at 10 bases. Germline values: CDR1 SGHDN, CDR2 FVKESK. The CDR3 runs 16 residues. Trimming took 4 bases from V and 0 from J; bases not matched to a gene: 5. DNA for the CDR3: TGTGCCAGCAGCCTGGTCGGGACAGGGGCTAACTATGGCTACACCTTC. Translating it yields CASSLVGTGANYGYTF.

V and J are TRBV7-9 and TRBJ2-7; TRBD2 aligns across 8 bases. The CDR3 covers 14 residues. V lost 3 bases and J lost 4; bases outside the gene matches: 5. Germline lookup yields CDR1 SEHNR and CDR2 FQNEAQ (reference sequence). The CDR3 coding sequence is TGTGCCAGCAGCTTTCAGCGGGAGTTTTACGAGCAGTACTTC. Amino acids: CASSFQREFYEQYF.

The gene calls are TRBV30 and TRBJ1-1; 9 bases are a match to TRBD1. CDR1 is GTSNPN and CDR2 is SVGIG in the germline V gene (reference sequence). The CDR3 runs to 19 residues. V shed 1 base, J shed 0 bases, and the junction held 15 bases outside the gene matches. The DNA for the CDR3 is TGTGCCTGGAGTGAGGACAGGGGACACGGTTCATACCTGAACACTGAAGCTTTCTTT. Residues: CAWSEDRGHGSYLNTEAFF.

The chain uses TRBV5-6 and TRBJ2-7; 8 bases match TRBD1. Looked up from germline, CDR1 is SGHDT and CDR2 is YYEEEE. The CDR3 has 13 residues. The ends lost 3 bases at V and 6 bases at J; junction bases unmatched: 5. The DNA for the CDR3 is TGTGCCAGCAGCTCGGACAGGGCAGGCGAGCAGTACGTC. This gives the protein CASSSDRAGEQYV.

V gene TRBV29-1 combines with J gene TRBJ2-1, with 9 bases matching TRBD2. This CDR3 has 14 residues. CDR1 is SQVTM and CDR2 is ANQGSEA in the germline V gene. V lost 7 bases to trimming and J lost 4 bases; unmatched junction nucleotides: 8. CDR3 nucleotide sequence: TGCAGCGGAACCCTAGCGGGGCATTACAATGAGCAGTTCTTC. It codes for CSGTLAGHYNEQFF.

The chain carries TRBV27 and TRBJ1-1, with D unresolved. The V and J ends lost 10 bases and 3 bases respectively, with 24 bases between them. Germline CDR1 MNHEY, CDR2 SMNVEV (reference sequence). This CDR3 is built from 16 residues. The CDR3 DNA follows: TGTGCCACCAAGTTTTTTTACATGGGGAGGGACACTGAAGCTTTCTTT. It codes for CATKFFYMGRDTEAFF.

A remark on this clone: One end of the junction varies from germline; a read error may be responsible. V usage is TRBV5-8 and J usage is TRBJ2-7, with D tentatively TRBD2 (6 bases). Germline CDR1 SGHTS, CDR2 YDEGEE. The CDR3 loop spans 11 amino acids. In nucleotides, the CDR3 is TGTGCCAGCAGCTTGTACGGGGGAGCGGTCTTC. Translation: CASSLYGGAVF.

This clone was seen only once. This chain joins TRBV4-1 and TRBJ2-7; 14 bases align to TRBD2. The germline V gene has CDR1 MGHRA and CDR2 YSYEKL. The CDR3 is 18 amino acids. Unmatched junction bases numbered 11, after V lost 0 bases and J lost 7 bases. The chain's CDR3 is CASSQDPPKTSGRGEQYF. CDR3 in DNA: TGCGCCAGCAGCCAAGATCCCCCCAAGACTAGCGGGAGGGGAGAGCAGTACTTC.

V is TRBV27 and J is TRBJ2-1; tentative D call: TRBD2 (6 bases). In germline, CDR1 is MNHEY, CDR2 SMNVEV (reference sequence). The CDR3 has 11 amino acids. The V end lost 4 bases, the J end lost 14 bases, and 12 bases lay between the germline ends. CDR3 DNA sequence: TGTGCCAGCAGTTCGCTAGCGAAGGAGTTCTTC. Its translation is CASSSLAKEFF.

The CDR3 coding sequence is TGTGCCAGCAGCGCAACCCGAGTATCCGTTACTGAAGCTTTCTTT. Translating gives CASSATRVSVTEAFF. The genes are TRBV11-2 and TRBJ1-1, with no clear D. The germline V gene encodes CDR1 SGHAT and CDR2 FQNNGV. V lost 5 bases, J lost 5 bases, and 18 bases lay in between. The CDR3 is 15 residues long.

This rearrangement joins TRBV28 to TRBJ1-4; no reliable D call. Germline assignment: CDR1 MDHEN and CDR2 SYDVKM. The CDR3 loop spans 15 amino acids. Trimming shortened V by 2 bases and J by 5 bases, and 12 bases separated the two germline ends. The CDR3 DNA follows: TGTGCCAGCAGTTTAAGTCTAGCGGGGAATGAAAAACTGTTTTTT. Translation: CASSLSLAGNEKLFF.

The chain links TRBV7-2 to TRBJ2-3; no firm D call. The V gene lost 4 bases and the J gene lost 9 bases, with 17 bases spanning the gap. The CDR3 covers 14 residues. Germline assignment: CDR1 SGHTA and CDR2 FQGNSA. DNA for the CDR3: TGTGCCAGCAGCTCCCACTCCACGAACCCAACGCAGTATTTT. It is translated as CASSSHSTNPTQYF.

The chain couples TRBV30 to TRBJ2-6; tentatively, D is TRBD1 (5 bases). The germline CDR1 and CDR2 sequences are GTSNPN and SVGIG (reference sequence). Trimming shortened V by 8 bases and J by 0 bases, and 11 bases separated the two germline ends. The length of the CDR3 is 14 residues. CDR3 nucleotides: TGTGCCCGATCAGGGCACTCTGGGGCCAACGTCCTGACTTTC. Encoded protein: CARSGHSGANVLTF.

The chain recombines TRBV6-1 with TRBJ2-5; D uncertain. The CDR3 has 11 amino acids. CDR1 and CDR2 from the germline V gene are MNHNS and SASEGT. The V and J ends lost 5 bases and 5 bases respectively, with 6 bases between them. Written as DNA, the CDR3 is TGTGCCAGCAGTTACGGGGAGACCCAGTACTTC. Its translation is CASSYGETQYF.

This sequence joins TRBV30 and TRBJ2-3; TRBD2 matches at 11 bases. This CDR3 is 15 amino acids long. The germline gives CDR1 GTSNPN, CDR2 SVGIG (reference sequence). V was clipped by 3 bases and J by 5 bases; unmatched bases: 7. This CDR3 reads CAWSRKGLAGDTQYF. The CDR3, as DNA: TGTGCCTGGAGCCGGAAAGGACTAGCGGGAGATACGCAGTATTTT.

The CDR3 sequence: CASTVTGNTEAFF. In nucleotides, the CDR3 is TGTGCCAGCACCGTGACAGGGAACACTGAAGCTTTCTTT. The chain couples TRBV6-1 to TRBJ1-1, with a weak D call TRBD1 (6 bases). This CDR3 spans 13 amino acids. V lost 7 bases and J lost 1, with 10 bases in between. Germline assignment: CDR1 MNHNS and CDR2 SASEGT.

V is TRBV30 and J is TRBJ1-2; possibly TRBD1 for D (5 bases). Per germline, CDR1 GTSNPN and CDR2 SVGIG (reference sequence). The V gene lost 3 bases and the J gene lost 4 bases, with 6 bases spanning the gap. The CDR3 consists of 11 residues. In DNA, the CDR3 is TGTGCCTGGAGCAGGGCCTATGGCTACACCTTC. Protein product: CAWSRAYGYTF.

CDR3 region: CASSDRTLAGVVGEQFF. The CDR3 DNA reads as TGTGCCAGCAGTGATCGAACACTAGCGGGAGTGGTCGGTGAGCAGTTCTTC. The chain couples TRBV6-1 to TRBJ2-1; 11 bases match TRBD2. The CDR3 runs to 17 residues. Trimming cost V 3 bases and J 9 bases; bases outside gene matches: 13. Germline V lookup: CDR1 MNHNS, CDR2 SASEGT.

The chain has TRBV19 and TRBJ2-7; possible D gene TRBD1, 6 bases. The length of the CDR3 is 13 residues. V was trimmed by 8 bases and J by 4 bases, leaving 15 bases between them. Germline V gene sequence: CDR1 LNHDA, CDR2 SQIVND (reference sequence). The CDR3 DNA sequence: TGTGCCAGTTCAGAGGACAGTACTTACGAGCAGTACTTC. The encoded protein is CASSEDSTYEQYF.

This rearrangement joins TRBV6-5 to TRBJ1-2; 7 nucleotides match TRBD1. CDR1 and CDR2 from the germline V gene are MNHEY and SVGAGI. CDR3 size: 14 residues. J gave up 4 bases and V 6 bases, and 8 bases lay outside the gene matches. CDR3 sequence: CASSPGQRLYGYTF. The DNA for the CDR3 is TGTGCCAGCAGCCCGGGACAGCGCCTCTATGGCTACACCTTC.

The J gene is TRBJ1-2, the V gene TRBV7-9; D gene unclear. V was pared by 3 bases and J by 6 bases, with 8 bases between. Germline lookup yields CDR1 SEHNR and CDR2 FQNEAQ (reference sequence). The CDR3 is 12 residues long. The CDR3 is CASSFERDGYTF. CDR3 nucleotides: TGTGCCAGCAGCTTTGAGCGGGATGGCTACACCTTC. The whole variable domain, filled in from reference TRBV7-9 and TRBJ1-2, reads DTGVSQNPRHKITKRGQNVTFRCDPISEHNRLYWYRQTLGQGPEFLTYFQNEAQLEKSRLLSDRFSAERPKGSFSTLEIQRTEQGDSAMYLCASSFERDGYTFGSGTRLTVV.

The rearrangement joins TRBV28 to TRBJ2-3, with a possible D match to TRBD2 (5 bases). The CDR3 runs to 14 residues. V was shortened by 5 bases and J by 3 bases, with 12 bases between the two germline ends. The V gene's germline CDR1 is MDHEN and CDR2 SYDVKM. The CDR3, as DNA: TGTGCCAGCAGTGTACCGGACTCGACAGATACGCAGTATTTT. Its translation is CASSVPDSTDTQYF.

This sequence joins TRBV28 and TRBJ1-6, with a weak D call TRBD1 (5 bases). Deletions cut 7 bases from V and 7 bases from J, with 20 bases between. Looked up from germline, CDR1 is MDHEN and CDR2 is SYDVKM. The CDR3 is 16 residues long. CDR3 sequence: CASTKAGGKRNSPLHF. CDR3 in DNA: TGTGCCAGCACCAAAGCTGGGGGGAAAAGGAATTCACCCCTCCACTTT.

The rearrangement joins TRBV6-5 to TRBJ2-3, with 9 bases that match TRBD1. Germline trimming cut 2 bases from V and 1 base from J; bases unmatched to any gene: 4. CDR1 and CDR2 from the germline V gene are MNHEY and SVGAGI. The CDR3 spans 16 residues. The CDR3: CASSYTGGRGTDTQYF. DNA of the CDR3: TGTGCCAGCAGTTACACAGGGGGCAGGGGCACAGATACGCAGTATTTT.

The J gene is TRBJ2-7, the V gene TRBV2; possible D gene TRBD1, 5 bases. The germline CDR1 and CDR2 sequences are SNHLY and FYNNEI. The CDR3 has 16 residues. V lost 7 bases and J 2 bases, leaving 21 bases between the germline ends. The CDR3 is CASKSAQWTPTYEQYF. In DNA form, the CDR3 reads TGTGCCAGCAAATCGGCCCAATGGACACCCACCTACGAGCAGTACTTC.

This clone has a single count. The rearrangement joins TRBV9 to TRBJ2-3; 9 positions agree with TRBD2. V gave up 0 bases and J gave up 5 bases; unmatched junction bases: 7. This CDR3 comprises 16 residues. In germline, CDR1 is SGDLS, CDR2 YYNGEE. As DNA, the CDR3 is TGTGCCAGCAGCGTAGTGGCGGGAGGGCCTGGAGATACGCAGTATTTT. It is translated as CASSVVAGGPGDTQYF.